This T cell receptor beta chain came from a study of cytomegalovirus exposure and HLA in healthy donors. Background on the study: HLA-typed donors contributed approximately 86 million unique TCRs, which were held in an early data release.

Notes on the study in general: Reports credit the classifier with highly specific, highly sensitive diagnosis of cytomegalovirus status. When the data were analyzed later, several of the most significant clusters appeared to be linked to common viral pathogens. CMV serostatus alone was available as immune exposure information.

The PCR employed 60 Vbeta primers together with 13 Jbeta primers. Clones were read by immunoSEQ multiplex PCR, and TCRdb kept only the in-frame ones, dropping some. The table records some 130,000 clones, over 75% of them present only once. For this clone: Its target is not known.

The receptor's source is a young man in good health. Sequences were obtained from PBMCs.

The CDR3 sequence: CASSEFMQETQYF. CDR3 bases: TGTGCCAGCAGTGAATTTATGCAAGAGACCCAGTACTTC. The chain employs TRBV25-1 and TRBJ2-5, with no clear D. Germline CDR1 MGHDK, CDR2 SYGVNS. Trimming left V 1 base short and J 2 bases short, with 5 bases between. This CDR3 region has 13 residues.